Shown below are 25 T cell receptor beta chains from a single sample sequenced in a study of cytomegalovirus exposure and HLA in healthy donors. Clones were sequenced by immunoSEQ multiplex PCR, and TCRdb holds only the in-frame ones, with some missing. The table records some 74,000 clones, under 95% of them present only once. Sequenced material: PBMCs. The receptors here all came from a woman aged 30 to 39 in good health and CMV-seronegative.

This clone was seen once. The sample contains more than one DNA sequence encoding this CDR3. The CDR3 sequence is CASSEYPGTGESFEQYF. CDR3 DNA: TGTGCCAGCAGTGAATACCCTGGGACAGGGGAATCTTTCGAGCAGTACTTC. The J gene is TRBJ2-7, the V gene TRBV6-1; TRBD1 matches at 10 bases. This CDR3 region has 17 residues. Germline CDR1 MNHNS, CDR2 SASEGT. Losses at the gene ends were 2 bases for V and 6 bases for J; bases not matched to a gene: 13.

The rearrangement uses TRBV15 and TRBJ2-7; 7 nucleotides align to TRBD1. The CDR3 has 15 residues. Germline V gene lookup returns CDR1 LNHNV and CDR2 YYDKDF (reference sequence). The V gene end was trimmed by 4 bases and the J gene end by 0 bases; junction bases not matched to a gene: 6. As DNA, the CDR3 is TGTGCCACCAGCAAAGAGACAGGGAACTCCTACGAGCAGTACTTC. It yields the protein CATSKETGNSYEQYF.

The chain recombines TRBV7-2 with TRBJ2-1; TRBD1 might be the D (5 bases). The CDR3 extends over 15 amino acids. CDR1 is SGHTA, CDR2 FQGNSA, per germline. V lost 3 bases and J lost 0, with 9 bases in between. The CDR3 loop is CASSFGDSSYNEQFF. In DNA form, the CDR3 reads TGTGCCAGCAGCTTCGGTGACAGCTCCTACAATGAGCAGTTCTTC. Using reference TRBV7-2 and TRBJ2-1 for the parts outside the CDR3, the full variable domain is GAGVSQSPSNKVTEKGKDVELRCDPISGHTALYWYRQSLGQGLEFLIYFQGNSAPDKSGLPSDRFSAERTGGSVSTLTIQRTQQEDSAVYLCASSFGDSSYNEQFFGPGTRLTVL.

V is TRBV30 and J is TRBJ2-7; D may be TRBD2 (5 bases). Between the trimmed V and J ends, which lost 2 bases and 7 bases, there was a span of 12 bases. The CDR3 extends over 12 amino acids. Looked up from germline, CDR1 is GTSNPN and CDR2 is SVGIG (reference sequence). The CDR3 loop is CAWSRLPREQYF. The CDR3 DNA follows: TGTGCCTGGAGTCGACTACCCAGGGAGCAGTACTTC. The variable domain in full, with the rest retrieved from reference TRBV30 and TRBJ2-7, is SQTIHQWPATLVQPVGSPLSLECTVEGTSNPNLYWYRQAAGRGLQLLFYSVGIGQISSEVPQNLSASRPQDRQFILSSKKLLLSDSGFYLCAWSRLPREQYFGPGTRLTVT.

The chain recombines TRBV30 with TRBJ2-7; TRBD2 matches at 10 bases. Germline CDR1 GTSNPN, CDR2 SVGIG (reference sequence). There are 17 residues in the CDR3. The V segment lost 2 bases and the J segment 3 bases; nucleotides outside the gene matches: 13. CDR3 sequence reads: CAWSRSGLAGVFYEQYF. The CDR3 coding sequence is TGTGCCTGGAGTAGATCCGGGCTAGCGGGAGTTTTCTACGAGCAGTACTTC.

The CDR3, as DNA: TGCGCCAGCAGCTTCGGCGGGAGTTCCTACAATGAGCAGTTCTTC. It encodes CASSFGGSSYNEQFF. The V and J genes are TRBV5-1 and TRBJ2-1, with TRBD2 matching 7 bases. The CDR3 runs 15 residues. V lost 2 bases, J lost 1 base, and 3 bases stayed unmatched. Germline V gene lookup returns CDR1 SGHRS and CDR2 YFSETQ.

CDR3 DNA: TGTGCCAGCAGCCCCCATGGGCGCAGCCACGAGCAGTACTTC. Translation: CASSPHGRSHEQYF. This sequence joins TRBV28 and TRBJ2-7; the D is unclear. V dropped 6 bases and J dropped 5 bases, with 17 bases sitting between them. CDR1 and CDR2 from the germline V gene are MDHEN and SYDVKM. This CDR3 comprises 14 residues.

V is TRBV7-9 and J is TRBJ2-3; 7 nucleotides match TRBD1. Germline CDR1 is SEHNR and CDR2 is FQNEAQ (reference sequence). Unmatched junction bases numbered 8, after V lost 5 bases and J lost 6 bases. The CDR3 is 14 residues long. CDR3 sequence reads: CASSPRQGMDTQYF. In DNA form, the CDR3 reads TGTGCCAGCAGCCCACGACAGGGTATGGATACGCAGTATTTT.

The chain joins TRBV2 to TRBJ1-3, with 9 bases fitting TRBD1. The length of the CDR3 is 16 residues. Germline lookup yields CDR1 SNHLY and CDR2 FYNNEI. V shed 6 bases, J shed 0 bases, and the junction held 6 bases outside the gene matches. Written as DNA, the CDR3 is TGTGCCAGCAGCGCGGGACAGGGCCGCTCTGGAAACACCATATATTTT. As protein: CASSAGQGRSGNTIYF.

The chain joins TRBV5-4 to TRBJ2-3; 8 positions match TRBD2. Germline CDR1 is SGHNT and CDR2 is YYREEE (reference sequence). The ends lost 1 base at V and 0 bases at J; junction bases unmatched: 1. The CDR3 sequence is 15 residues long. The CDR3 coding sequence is TGTGCCAGCAGCTTGAGCGGGAGTAGCACAGATACGCAGTATTTT. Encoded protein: CASSLSGSSTDTQYF.

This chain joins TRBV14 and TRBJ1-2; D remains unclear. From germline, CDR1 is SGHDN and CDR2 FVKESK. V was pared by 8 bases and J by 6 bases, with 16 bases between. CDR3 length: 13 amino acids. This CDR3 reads CASSLDWMDGYTF. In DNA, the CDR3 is TGTGCCAGCTCCCTTGACTGGATGGATGGCTACACCTTC.

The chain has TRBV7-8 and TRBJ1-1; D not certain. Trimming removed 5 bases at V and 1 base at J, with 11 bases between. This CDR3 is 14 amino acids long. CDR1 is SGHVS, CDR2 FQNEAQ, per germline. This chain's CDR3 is CASSLDPGNTEAFF. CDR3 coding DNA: TGTGCCAGCAGCCTAGACCCGGGGAACACTGAAGCTTTCTTT.

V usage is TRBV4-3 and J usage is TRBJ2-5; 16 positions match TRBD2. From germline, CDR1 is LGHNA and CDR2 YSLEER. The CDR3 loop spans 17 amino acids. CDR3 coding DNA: TGCGCGAGAAATCGGGGACTAGCGGGGGGGTACCAAGAGACCCAGTACTTC. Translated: CARNRGLAGGYQETQYF.

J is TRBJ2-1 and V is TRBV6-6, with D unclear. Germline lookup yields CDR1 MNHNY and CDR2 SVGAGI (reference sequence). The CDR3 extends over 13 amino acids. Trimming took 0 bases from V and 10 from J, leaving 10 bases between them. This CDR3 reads CASSYSPPREQFF. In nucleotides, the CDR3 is TGTGCCAGCAGTTACTCCCCGCCCAGGGAGCAGTTCTTC.

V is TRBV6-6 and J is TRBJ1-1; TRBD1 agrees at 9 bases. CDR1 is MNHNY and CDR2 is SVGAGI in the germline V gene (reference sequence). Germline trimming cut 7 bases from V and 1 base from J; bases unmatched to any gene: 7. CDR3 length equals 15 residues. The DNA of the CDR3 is TGTGCCAGCATCCGGACAGGGGCGCCGAACACTGAAGCTTTCTTT. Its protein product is CASIRTGAPNTEAFF.

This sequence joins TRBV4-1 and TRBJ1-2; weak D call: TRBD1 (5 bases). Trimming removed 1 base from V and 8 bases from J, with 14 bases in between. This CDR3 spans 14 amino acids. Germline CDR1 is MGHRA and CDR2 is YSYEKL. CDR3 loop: CASSQASGLEGYTF. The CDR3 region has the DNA TGCGCCAGCAGCCAAGCCTCAGGGCTGGAGGGCTACACCTTC.

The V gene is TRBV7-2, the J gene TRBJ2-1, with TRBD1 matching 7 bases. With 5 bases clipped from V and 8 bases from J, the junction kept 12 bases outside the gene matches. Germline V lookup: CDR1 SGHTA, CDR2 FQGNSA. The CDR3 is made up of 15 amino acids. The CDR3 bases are TGTGCCAGCAGCAGAAACAGGGGTGGGTTCGATGAGCAGTTCTTC. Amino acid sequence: CASSRNRGGFDEQFF.

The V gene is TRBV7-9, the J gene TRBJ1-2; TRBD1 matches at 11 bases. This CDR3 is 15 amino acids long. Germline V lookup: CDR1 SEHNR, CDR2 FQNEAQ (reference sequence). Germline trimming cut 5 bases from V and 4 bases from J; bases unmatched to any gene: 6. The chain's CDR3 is CASSQGQGGPYGYTF. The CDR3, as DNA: TGTGCCAGCAGCCAGGGACAGGGGGGCCCCTATGGCTACACCTTC.

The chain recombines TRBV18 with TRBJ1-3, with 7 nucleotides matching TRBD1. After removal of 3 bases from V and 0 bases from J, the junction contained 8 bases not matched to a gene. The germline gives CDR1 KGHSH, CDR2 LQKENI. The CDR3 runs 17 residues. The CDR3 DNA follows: TGTGCCAGCTCACCTTGGACAGGCACCTCCTCTGGAAACACCATATATTTT. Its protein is CASSPWTGTSSGNTIYF.

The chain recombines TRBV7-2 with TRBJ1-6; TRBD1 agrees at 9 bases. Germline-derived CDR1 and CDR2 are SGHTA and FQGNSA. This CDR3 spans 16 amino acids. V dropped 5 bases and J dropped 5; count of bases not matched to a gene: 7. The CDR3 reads CASSPNRQGDNSPLHF. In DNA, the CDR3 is TGTGCCAGCAGCCCCAATCGACAGGGGGATAATTCACCCCTCCACTTT.

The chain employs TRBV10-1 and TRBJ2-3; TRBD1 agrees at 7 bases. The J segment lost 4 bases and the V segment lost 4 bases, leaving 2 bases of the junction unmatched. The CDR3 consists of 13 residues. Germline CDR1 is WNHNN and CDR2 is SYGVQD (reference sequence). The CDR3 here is CASSGQGSDTQYF. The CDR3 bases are TGCGCCAGCAGTGGACAGGGTTCAGATACGCAGTATTTT.

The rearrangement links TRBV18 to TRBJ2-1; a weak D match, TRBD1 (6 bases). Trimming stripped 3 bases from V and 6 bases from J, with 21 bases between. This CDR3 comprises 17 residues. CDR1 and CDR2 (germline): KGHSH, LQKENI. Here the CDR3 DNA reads TGTGCCAGCTCACCCCCTGCCGGGTCAGGGGCGGCCAATGAGCAGTTCTTC. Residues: CASSPPAGSGAANEQFF.

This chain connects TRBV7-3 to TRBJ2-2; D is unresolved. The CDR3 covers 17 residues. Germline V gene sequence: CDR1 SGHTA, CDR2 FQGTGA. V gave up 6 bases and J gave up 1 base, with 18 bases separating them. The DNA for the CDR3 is TGTGCCAGCAGAGAGGCAGCCACCCCCTTGAACACCGGGGAGCTGTTTTTT. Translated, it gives CASREAATPLNTGELFF.

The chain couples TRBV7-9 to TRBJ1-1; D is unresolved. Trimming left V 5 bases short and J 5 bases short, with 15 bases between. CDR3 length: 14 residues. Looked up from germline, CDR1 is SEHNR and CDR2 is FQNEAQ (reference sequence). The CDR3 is CASSLLRFETEAFF. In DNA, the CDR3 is TGTGCCAGCAGCCTCCTGCGTTTTGAGACTGAAGCTTTCTTT.

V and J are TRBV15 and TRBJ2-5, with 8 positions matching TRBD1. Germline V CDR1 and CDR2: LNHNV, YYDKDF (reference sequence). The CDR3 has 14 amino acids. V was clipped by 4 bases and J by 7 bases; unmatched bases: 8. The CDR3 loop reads CATSIAGGAGTQYF. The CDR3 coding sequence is TGTGCCACCAGCATAGCAGGGGGCGCGGGGACCCAGTACTTC.